The rows below give T cell receptor beta chains drawn from one sample of a study of blood T cell repertoires in COVID-19. The data were produced by immunoSEQ multiplex PCR, yet TCRdb's version contains in-frame clones alone and is incomplete. The sample holds more than 300,000 clones, about nine tenths seen once. Sequencing was performed on peripheral blood. These receptors all stem from a woman younger than 45 with COVID-19, enrolled during active disease. The CDR3 runs from the conserved cysteine through the conserved F or W. D genes are given only for firm matches. Expanded clones get a size class; other rows say once, few or many, or leave the size out.

j_call,v_call,d_call,clone_size,cdr3_aa,cdr3_nt
TRBJ2-5,TRBV5-1,TRBD1,.,CASSRQGGETQYF,TGCGCCAGCAGCCGACAGGGTGGAGAGACCCAGTACTTC
TRBJ1-6,TRBV2,.,once,CASSLTISPLHF,TGTGCCAGCAGTCTCACAATATCACCCCTCCACTTT
TRBJ2-1,TRBV19,TRBD1,few,CASSAGTGPYNEQFF,TGTGCCAGTAGTGCCGGGACAGGGCCCTACAATGAGCAGTTCTTC
TRBJ1-1,TRBV15,.,.,CATSRDPLEGRTYMNTEAFF,TGTGCCACCAGCAGAGATCCCCTCGAGGGCAGGACCTATATGAACACTGAAGCTTTCTTT
TRBJ2-1,TRBV5-1,.,.,CASRGDTNSYNEQFF,TGCGCCAGCAGGGGGGACACCAACTCCTACAATGAGCAGTTCTTC
TRBJ1-4,TRBV19,TRBD1,.,CASKGGRQGLGEKLFF,TGTGCCAGTAAAGGTGGGAGACAGGGTCTAGGAGAAAAACTGTTTTTT
TRBJ1-1,TRBV30,TRBD1,.,CAWSARPGQGTTEAFF,TGTGCCTGGAGTGCCCGACCTGGACAGGGTACCACTGAAGCTTTCTTT
TRBJ1-2,TRBV27,TRBD1,.,CASGNRGLGYTF,TGTGCCAGCGGAAACAGGGGGTTGGGCTACACCTTC
TRBJ2-3,TRBV6-1,.,.,CASSGVLKGGGNTQYF,TGTGCCAGCAGTGGTGTTCTCAAAGGGGGCGGGAATACGCAGTATTTT
TRBJ2-3,TRBV18,.,.,CASSPPGTDTQYF,TGTGCCAGCTCACCTCCCGGGACAGATACGCAGTATTTT
TRBJ1-5,TRBV10-2,.,.,CASRQAVQGPQHF,TGCGCCAGCAGACAGGCCGTGCAAGGGCCCCAGCATTTT
TRBJ2-1,TRBV28,TRBD2,.,CASSPPPLAGAWGNEQFF,TGTGCCAGCAGTCCACCCCCCCTAGCGGGGGCCTGGGGCAATGAGCAGTTCTTC
TRBJ1-1,TRBV7-2,.,.,CASSPTQGNTEAFF,TGTGCCAGCAGCCCTACCCAGGGGAACACTGAAGCTTTCTTT
TRBJ2-7,TRBV7-2,.,.,CASSLWGHEQYF,TGTGCCAGCAGCTTATGGGGCCACGAGCAGTACTTC
TRBJ1-5,TRBV28,.,.,CASIGGISNQPQHF,TGTGCCAGCATTGGGGGGATCAGCAATCAGCCCCAGCATTTT
TRBJ2-3,TRBV27,TRBD1,.,CASTLTGGDTDTQYF,TGTGCCAGCACCCTGACAGGGGGCGACACAGATACGCAGTATTTT
TRBJ2-3,TRBV2,.,.,CASSPFDTQYF,TGTGCCAGCAGCCCCTTTGATACGCAGTATTTT
TRBJ1-3,TRBV5-1,.,.,CASSEEGLSGNTIYF,TGCGCCAGCAGCGAGGAGGGGCTCTCGGGAAACACCATATATTTT
TRBJ2-1,TRBV5-6,.,.,CASSSRTSYNEQFF,TGTGCCAGCAGCAGCAGGACTTCCTACAATGAGCAGTTCTTC
TRBJ1-3,TRBV7-9,.,.,CASSLGYGIGNTIYF,TGTGCCAGCAGCTTAGGGTACGGGATTGGAAACACCATATATTTT
TRBJ1-1,TRBV24-1,.,once,CATRQGNTEAFF,TGTGCCACCAGACAGGGAAACACTGAAGCTTTCTTT
TRBJ1-2,TRBV7-4,.,.,CASSPPERNYGYTF,TGTGCCAGCAGCCCCCCGGAGCGGAACTATGGCTACACCTTC
TRBJ1-5,TRBV7-9,.,.,CASSLGPDQPQHF,TGTGCCAGCAGCTTAGGCCCAGATCAGCCCCAGCATTTT
TRBJ1-5,TRBV5-1,TRBD1,.,CASSIDRAQPQHF,TGCGCCAGCAGCATTGACAGGGCCCAGCCCCAGCATTTT
TRBJ1-4,TRBV19,TRBD1,once,CASSMRARGQDKLFF,TGTGCCAGTAGTATGAGGGCCAGGGGGCAGGATAAACTGTTTTTT
TRBJ2-1,TRBV18,TRBD2,.,CASSQGGVTNNEQFF,TGTGCCAGCTCACAGGGAGGGGTAACGAACAATGAGCAGTTCTTC
TRBJ2-1,TRBV4-3,.,.,CASSQPPQDEQFF,TGCGCCAGCAGCCAGCCTCCACAGGATGAGCAGTTCTTC
TRBJ1-5,TRBV7-9,.,.,CASSPSGHQPQHF,TGTGCCAGCAGCCCCTCGGGTCATCAGCCCCAGCATTTT
TRBJ1-2,TRBV12-3/TRBV12-4,TRBD1,.,CASSLTGIGYTF,TGTGCCAGCAGTTTGACAGGGATTGGCTACACCTTC
TRBJ1-1,TRBV4-1,.,.,CASSQDTVNTEAFF,TGCGCCAGCAGCCAAGATACAGTGAACACTGAAGCTTTCTTT
TRBJ1-1,TRBV5-6,.,.,CASSLLMSTEAFF,TGTGCCAGCAGCTTGTTAATGTCGACTGAAGCTTTCTTT
TRBJ1-2,TRBV6-5,TRBD1,.,CASSSDRGISFGYTF,TGTGCCAGCAGTTCAGACAGGGGGATATCATTTGGCTACACCTTC
TRBJ2-1,TRBV3-1/TRBV3-2,TRBD2,.,CASSKEAGGPGNEQFF,TGTGCCAGCAGCAAGGAAGCGGGGGGGCCGGGCAATGAGCAGTTCTTC
TRBJ2-5,TRBV2,TRBD2,.,CASSWPSGGEETQYF,TGTGCCAGCAGTTGGCCTAGCGGGGGAGAAGAGACCCAGTACTTC
TRBJ2-1,TRBV2,TRBD2,.,CASSETSGGLTEQFF,TGTGCCAGCAGTGAAACTAGCGGGGGATTGACTGAGCAGTTCTTC
TRBJ2-5,TRBV6-2/TRBV6-3,.,.,CASSYRDGGENQETQYF,TGTGCCAGCAGTTACCGGGATGGCGGGGAGAACCAAGAGACCCAGTACTTC
TRBJ1-3,TRBV5-4,TRBD1,.,CASSLGNRGSAGNTIYF,TGTGCCAGCAGCTTGGGGAACAGGGGGTCTGCTGGAAACACCATATATTTT